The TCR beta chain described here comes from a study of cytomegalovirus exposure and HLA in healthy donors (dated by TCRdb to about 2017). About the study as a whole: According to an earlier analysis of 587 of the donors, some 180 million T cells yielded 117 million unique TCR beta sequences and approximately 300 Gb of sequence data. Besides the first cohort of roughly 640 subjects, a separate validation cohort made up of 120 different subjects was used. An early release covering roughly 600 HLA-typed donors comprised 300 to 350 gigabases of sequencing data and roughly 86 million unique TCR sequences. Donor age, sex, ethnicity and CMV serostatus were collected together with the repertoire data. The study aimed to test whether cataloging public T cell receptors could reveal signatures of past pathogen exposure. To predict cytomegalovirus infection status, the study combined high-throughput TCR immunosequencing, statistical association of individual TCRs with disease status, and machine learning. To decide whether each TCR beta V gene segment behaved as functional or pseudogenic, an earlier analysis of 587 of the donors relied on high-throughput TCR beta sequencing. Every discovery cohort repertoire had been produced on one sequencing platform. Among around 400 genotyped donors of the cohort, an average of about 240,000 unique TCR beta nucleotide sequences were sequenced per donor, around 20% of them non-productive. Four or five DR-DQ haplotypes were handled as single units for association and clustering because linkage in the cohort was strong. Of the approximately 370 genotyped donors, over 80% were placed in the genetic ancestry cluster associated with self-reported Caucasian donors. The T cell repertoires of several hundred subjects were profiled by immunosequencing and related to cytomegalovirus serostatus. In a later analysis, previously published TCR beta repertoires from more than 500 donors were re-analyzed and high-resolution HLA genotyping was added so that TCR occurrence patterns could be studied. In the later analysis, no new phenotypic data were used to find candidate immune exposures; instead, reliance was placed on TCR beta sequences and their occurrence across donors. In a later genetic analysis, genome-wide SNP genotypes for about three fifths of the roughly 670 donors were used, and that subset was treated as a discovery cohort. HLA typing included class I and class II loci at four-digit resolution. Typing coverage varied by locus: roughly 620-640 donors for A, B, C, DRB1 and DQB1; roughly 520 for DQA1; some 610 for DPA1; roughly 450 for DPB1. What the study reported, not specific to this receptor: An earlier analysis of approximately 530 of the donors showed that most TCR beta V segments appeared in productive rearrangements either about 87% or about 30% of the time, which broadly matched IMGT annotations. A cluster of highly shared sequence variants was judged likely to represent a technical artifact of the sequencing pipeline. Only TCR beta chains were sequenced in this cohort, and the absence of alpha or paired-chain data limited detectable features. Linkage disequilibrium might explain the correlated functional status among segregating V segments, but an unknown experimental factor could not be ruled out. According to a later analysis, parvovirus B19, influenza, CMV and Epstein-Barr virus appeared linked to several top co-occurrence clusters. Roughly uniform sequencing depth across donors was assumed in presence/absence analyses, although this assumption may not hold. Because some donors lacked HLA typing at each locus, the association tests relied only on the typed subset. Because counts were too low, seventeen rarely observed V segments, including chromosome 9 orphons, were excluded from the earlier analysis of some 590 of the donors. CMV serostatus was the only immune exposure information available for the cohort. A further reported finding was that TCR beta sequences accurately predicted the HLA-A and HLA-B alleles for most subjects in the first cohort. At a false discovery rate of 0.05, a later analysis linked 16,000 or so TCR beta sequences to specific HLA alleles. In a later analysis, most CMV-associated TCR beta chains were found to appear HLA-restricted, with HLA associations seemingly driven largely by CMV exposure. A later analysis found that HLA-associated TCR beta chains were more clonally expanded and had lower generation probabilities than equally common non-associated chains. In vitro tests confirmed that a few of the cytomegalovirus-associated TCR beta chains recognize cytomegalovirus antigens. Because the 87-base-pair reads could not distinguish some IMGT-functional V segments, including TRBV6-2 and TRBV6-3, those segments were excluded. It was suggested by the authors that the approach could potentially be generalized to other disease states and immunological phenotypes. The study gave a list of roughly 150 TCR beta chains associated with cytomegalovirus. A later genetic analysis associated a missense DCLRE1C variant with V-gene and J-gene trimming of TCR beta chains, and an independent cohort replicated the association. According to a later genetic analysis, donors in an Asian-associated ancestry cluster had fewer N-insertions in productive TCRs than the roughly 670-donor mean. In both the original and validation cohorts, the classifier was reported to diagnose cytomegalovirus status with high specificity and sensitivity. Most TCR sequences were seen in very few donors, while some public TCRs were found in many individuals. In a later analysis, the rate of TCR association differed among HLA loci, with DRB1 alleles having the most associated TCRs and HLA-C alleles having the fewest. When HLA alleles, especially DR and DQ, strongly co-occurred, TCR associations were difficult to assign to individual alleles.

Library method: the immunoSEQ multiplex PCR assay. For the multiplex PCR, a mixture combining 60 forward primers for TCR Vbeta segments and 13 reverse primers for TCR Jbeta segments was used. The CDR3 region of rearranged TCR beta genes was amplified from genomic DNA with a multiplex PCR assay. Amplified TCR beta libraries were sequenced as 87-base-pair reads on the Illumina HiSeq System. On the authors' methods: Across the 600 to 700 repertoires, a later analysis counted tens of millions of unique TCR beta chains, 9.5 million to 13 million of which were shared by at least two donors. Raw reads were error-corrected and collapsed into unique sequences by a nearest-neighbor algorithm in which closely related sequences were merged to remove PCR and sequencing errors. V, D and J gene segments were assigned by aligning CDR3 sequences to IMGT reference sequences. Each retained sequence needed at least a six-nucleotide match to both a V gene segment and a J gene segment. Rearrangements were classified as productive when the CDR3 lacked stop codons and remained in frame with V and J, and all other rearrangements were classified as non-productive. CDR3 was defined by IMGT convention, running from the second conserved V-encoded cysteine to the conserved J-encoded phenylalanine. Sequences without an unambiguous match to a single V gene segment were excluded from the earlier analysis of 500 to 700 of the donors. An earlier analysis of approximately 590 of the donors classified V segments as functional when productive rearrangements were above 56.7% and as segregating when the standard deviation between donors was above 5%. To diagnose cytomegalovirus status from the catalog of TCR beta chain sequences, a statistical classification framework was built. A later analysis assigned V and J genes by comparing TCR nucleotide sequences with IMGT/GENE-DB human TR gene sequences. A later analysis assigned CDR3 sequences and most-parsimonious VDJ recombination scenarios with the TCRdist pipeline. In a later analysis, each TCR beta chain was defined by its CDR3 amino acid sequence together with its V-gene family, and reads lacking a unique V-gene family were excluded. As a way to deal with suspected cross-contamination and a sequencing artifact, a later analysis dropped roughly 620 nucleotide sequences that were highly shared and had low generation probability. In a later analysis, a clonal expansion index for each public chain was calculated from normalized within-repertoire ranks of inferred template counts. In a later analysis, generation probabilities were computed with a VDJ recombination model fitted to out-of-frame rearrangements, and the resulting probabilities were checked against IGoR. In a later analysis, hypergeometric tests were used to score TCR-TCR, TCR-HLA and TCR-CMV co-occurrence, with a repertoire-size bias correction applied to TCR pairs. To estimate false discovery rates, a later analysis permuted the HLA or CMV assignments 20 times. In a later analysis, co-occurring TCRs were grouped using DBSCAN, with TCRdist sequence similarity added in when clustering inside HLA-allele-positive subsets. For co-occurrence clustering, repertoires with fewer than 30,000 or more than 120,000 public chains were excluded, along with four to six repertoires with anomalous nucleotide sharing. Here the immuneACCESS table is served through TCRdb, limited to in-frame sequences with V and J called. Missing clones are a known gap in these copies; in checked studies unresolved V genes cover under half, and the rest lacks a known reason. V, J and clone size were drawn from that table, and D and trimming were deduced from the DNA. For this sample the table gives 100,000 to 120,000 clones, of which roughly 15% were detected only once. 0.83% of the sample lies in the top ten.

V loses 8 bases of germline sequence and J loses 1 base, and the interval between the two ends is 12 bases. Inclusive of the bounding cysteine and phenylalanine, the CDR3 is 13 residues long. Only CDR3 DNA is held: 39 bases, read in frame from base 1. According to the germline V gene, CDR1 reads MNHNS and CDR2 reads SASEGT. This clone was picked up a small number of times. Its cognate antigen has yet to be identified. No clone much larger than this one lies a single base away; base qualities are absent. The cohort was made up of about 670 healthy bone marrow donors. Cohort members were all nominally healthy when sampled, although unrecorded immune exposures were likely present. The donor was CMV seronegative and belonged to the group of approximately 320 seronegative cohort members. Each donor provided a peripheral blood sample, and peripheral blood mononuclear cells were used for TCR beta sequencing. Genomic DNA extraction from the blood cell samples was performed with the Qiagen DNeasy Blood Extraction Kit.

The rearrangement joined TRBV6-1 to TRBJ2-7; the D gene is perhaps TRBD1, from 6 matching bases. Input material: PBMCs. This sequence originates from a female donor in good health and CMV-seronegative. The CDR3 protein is CASLRTASYEQYF. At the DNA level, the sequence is TGTGCCAGCCTCAGGACAGCTTCCTACGAGCAGTACTTC.